These 17 T cell receptor beta chains came from one sample sequenced in a study of T cell responses to AZD1222 COVID-19 vaccine. TCRdb's copy holds only in-frame clones and misses some; the assay was immunoSEQ multiplex PCR. The sample consists of about 120,000 clones, 85% to 90% of them appearing once. Here the sequenced sample was peripheral blood, taken 28 days after the second AZD1222 dose. The receptors were sampled from an adult who received the AZD1222 COVID-19 vaccine.

The V call is TRBV4-1, the J call TRBJ1-6; a weak D match, TRBD1 (5 bases). The CDR3 is 15 amino acids. The germline V gene encodes CDR1 MGHRA and CDR2 YSYEKL. V was clipped by 0 bases and J by 12 bases, with 15 bases between them. CDR3 DNA: TGCGCCAGCAGCCAAGACAGGGCGGACATTGGACCCCTCCACTTT. As protein: CASSQDRADIGPLHF.

The V call is TRBV4-3, the J call TRBJ1-2, with D hard to call. Looked up from germline, CDR1 is LGHNA and CDR2 is YSLEER. V was shortened by 0 bases and J by 6 bases, with 17 bases between the two germline ends. This CDR3 contains 16 residues. The CDR3 DNA follows: TGCGCCAGCAGCCAAGAAACCGACATGGACGGAAATGGCTACACCTTC. Protein product: CASSQETDMDGNGYTF.

This clone came up once. No DNA is shown, since the ends of the CDR3 on it are uncertain; the CDR3 is the one TCRdb lists. The chain uses TRBV21-1 and TRBJ1-5; the table's D call TRBD1 went unverified against the DNA. TRBV21-1 is marked as a pseudogene. The CDR3 numbers 16 amino acids, ends counted. This CDR3 is CASSRVGTGSYQPQHF.

Only one count was recorded for this clone. The genes are TRBV4-1 and TRBJ1-1, with no clear D. The CDR3 is made up of 13 amino acids. The ends were cut back, 0 bases at V and 2 bases at J, with 4 bases in the middle. From germline, CDR1 is MGHRA and CDR2 YSYEKL. This CDR3 reads CASSQDFNTEAFF. CDR3 DNA sequence: TGCGCCAGCAGCCAAGACTTTAACACTGAAGCTTTCTTT.

The gene calls are TRBV19 and TRBJ1-1, with TRBD1 as a possible D gene (6 bases). This CDR3 contains 15 residues. V was shortened by 5 bases and J by 4 bases, with 17 bases between the two germline ends. Germline CDR1 and CDR2: LNHDA and SQIVND (reference sequence). This CDR3 reads CASSLRMGGATEAFF. DNA for the CDR3: TGTGCCAGTAGTCTGAGGATGGGGGGGGCCACTGAAGCTTTCTTT.

The chain combines TRBV28 with TRBJ1-1, with D maybe TRBD1 (5 bases). The CDR3 covers 13 residues. V gave up 9 bases and J gave up 11 bases, with 22 bases separating them. Germline CDR1 MDHEN, CDR2 SYDVKM. Here the CDR3 reads CASTGWFGGVAFF. DNA for the CDR3: TGTGCCAGTACCGGGTGGTTCGGGGGGGTGGCTTTCTTT.

The chain employs TRBV27 and TRBJ1-5; maybe TRBD1 (6 bases). Germline loops: CDR1 MNHEY, CDR2 SMNVEV (reference sequence). CDR3 length equals 13 residues. Trimming cost V 5 bases and J 7 bases, with 12 bases left between them. CDR3 residues: CASSLSGEQPQHF. DNA for the CDR3: TGTGCCAGCAGTCTCTCAGGGGAACAGCCCCAGCATTTT.

This clone appeared once. The chain recombines TRBV19 with TRBJ1-5; TRBD1 might be the D (6 bases). Per germline, CDR1 LNHDA and CDR2 SQIVND (reference sequence). This CDR3 spans 15 amino acids. V was cut by 3 bases and J by 7 bases, with 16 bases left in between. For the CDR3, the DNA is TGTGCCAGTAGTATCGGGGGGCTTCGGTTACAGCCCCAGCATTTT. It yields the protein CASSIGGLRLQPQHF.

This chain links TRBV3-1 (or the pseudogene TRBV3-2) with TRBJ1-3; 8 bases are shared with TRBD1. This CDR3 contains 14 residues. J lost 1 base, V lost 4 bases, and 0 bases had no gene match. Looked up from germline, CDR1 is LGHDT and CDR2 is YNNKEL (reference sequence). CDR3 amino acids: CASSRTGSGNTIYF. For the CDR3, the DNA is TGTGCCAGCAGCCGGACAGGGTCTGGAAACACCATATATTTT.

This clone has ten or more counts. V is TRBV19 and J is TRBJ2-2; perhaps TRBD2 as D (6 bases). Trimming pared 6 bases from V and 6 bases from J, leaving 11 bases between. In germline, CDR1 is LNHDA, CDR2 SQIVND (reference sequence). The CDR3 has 13 amino acids. CDR3 nucleotides: TGTGCCAGTAGAAGCGGGTTCCCCGGGGAGCTGTTTTTT. This translates into CASRSGFPGELFF.

Here the CDR3 reads CASSLVQGAITGELFF. The CDR3 region has the DNA TGTGCCAGCAGCTTAGTTCAGGGCGCGATCACCGGGGAGCTGTTTTTT. The chain employs TRBV7-6 and TRBJ2-2; the D gene is possibly TRBD1 (5 bases). The CDR3 length is 16 residues. Germline V gives CDR1 SGHVS, CDR2 FNYEAQ. V was clipped by 1 base and J by 4 bases, with 13 bases between them.

The CDR3: CASSATRKGKGGANVLTF. In DNA form, the CDR3 reads TGTGCCAGCAGTGCCACCCGAAAGGGGAAAGGGGGGGCCAACGTCCTGACTTTC. V is TRBV6-4 and J is TRBJ2-6; the D gene is possibly TRBD1 (5 bases). Germline V lookup: CDR1 MRHNA, CDR2 SNTAGT. CDR3 length: 18 residues. The V end was cut by 4 bases, the J end by 4 bases, with 20 bases between.

The V call is TRBV25-1, the J call TRBJ1-3; 9 nucleotides agree with TRBD1. This CDR3 has 17 residues. Trimming removed 3 bases from V and 4 bases from J; junction bases left unmatched: 10. CDR1 is MGHDK and CDR2 is SYGVNS in the germline V gene. The CDR3 loop reads CASSDVGQGTAGNTIYF. CDR3 DNA sequence: TGTGCCAGCAGTGACGTTGGACAGGGGACGGCCGGAAACACCATATATTTT.

V gene TRBV30 combines with J gene TRBJ2-3, with a possible D match to TRBD2 (5 bases). The CDR3 covers 15 residues. V was trimmed by 2 bases and J by 0 bases, leaving 12 bases between them. Germline CDR1 GTSNPN, CDR2 SVGIG (reference sequence). Here the CDR3 reads CAWSRGQTSTDTQYF. CDR3 sequence (DNA): TGTGCCTGGAGTCGGGGTCAGACTAGCACAGATACGCAGTATTTT.

This chain connects TRBV6-5 to TRBJ1-5; maybe TRBD1 (6 bases). Per the germline V gene, CDR1 is MNHEY and CDR2 is SVGAGI. V was clipped by 5 bases and J by 4 bases, with 9 bases between them. This CDR3 is 13 amino acids long. In DNA, the CDR3 is TGTGCCAGCAGTAAGGACAGAAATCAGCCCCAGCATTTT. Translating gives CASSKDRNQPQHF.

As to this clone: One end of the junction fails to match germline, which may point to a read error. The V call is TRBV2, the J call TRBJ1-2, with a weak D call TRBD1 (6 bases). Germline CDR1 and CDR2: SNHLY and FYNNEI. The length of the CDR3 is 13 residues. The CDR3 spells CATSPAGDYGYTF. For the CDR3, the DNA is TGTGCCACCAGTCCGGCAGGGGACTATGGCTACACCTTC.

The chain carries TRBV2 and TRBJ2-1, with no clear D. This CDR3 is built from 13 residues. Looked up from germline, CDR1 is SNHLY and CDR2 is FYNNEI. Trimming removed 4 bases from V and 4 bases from J, with 8 bases in between. This chain's CDR3 is CASSAVSYNEQFF. CDR3 bases: TGTGCCAGCAGTGCCGTCAGTTACAATGAGCAGTTCTTC.